The 5 T cell receptor beta chains below were found in one sample sequenced in a study of T cells in Graves' hyperthyroidism and ophthalmopathy. Amplification of TCR beta CDR3 regions was performed using RNA transcripts as template. When the TCR CDR3 underwent first-round RT-PCR, the HTBI primer set was used. TCRdb passed the multiplex PCR reads through MiXCR, listing each CDR3 protein once. This repertoire shows about 290,000 distinct CDR3 sequences, around 15% found once; its top ten account for 30%. Sequenced sample: blood. Source of these receptors: a woman aged 50 to 65 with Graves' hyperthyroidism that later progressed to Graves' ophthalmopathy.

J is TRBJ2-5 and V is TRBV4-1; D gene uncertain. Trimming left V 1 base short and J 3 bases short, with 9 bases between. CDR1 is MGHRA and CDR2 is YSYEKL in the germline V gene. This CDR3 region has 14 residues. The CDR3 sequence is CASSQGPREETQYF. Written as DNA, the CDR3 is TGCGCCAGCAGCCAAGGCCCCCGGGAAGAGACCCAGTACTTC.

Concerning this clonotype itself: The junction differs from germline at one of its ends, possibly a read error. The gene calls are TRBV6-6 and TRBJ2-5, with no clear D. The CDR3 loop spans 12 amino acids. Germline V CDR1 and CDR2: MNHNY, SVGAGI (reference sequence). CDR3 protein: CASSYSPGTQYF. The CDR3 nucleotides read TGTGCCAGCAGCTACTCCCCAGGGACCCAGTACTTC.

This clonotype was seen repeatedly, ten times or more. The chain recombines TRBV30 with TRBJ1-5; possibly TRBD1 for D (5 bases). Trimming took off 0 bases at V and 2 bases at J, with 11 bases between the two ends. CDR1 is GTSNPN and CDR2 is SVGIG in the germline V gene (reference sequence). This CDR3 comprises 15 residues. The CDR3 DNA reads as TGTGCCTGGAGTGTTAGGGGCAGGGGCAATCAGCCCCAGCATTTT. Its translation is CAWSVRGRGNQPQHF. Supplemented by reference TRBV30 and TRBJ1-5, the full variable domain reads SQTIHQWPATLVQPVGSPLSLECTVEGTSNPNLYWYRQAAGRGLQLLFYSVGIGQISSEVPQNLSASRPQDRQFILSSKKLLLSDSGFYLCAWSVRGRGNQPQHFGDGTRLSIL.

For this clonotype: A read error is likely, as this CDR3 ends without the conserved phenylalanine or tryptophan. The chain employs TRBV27 and TRBJ1-5; 8 nucleotides agree with TRBD1. This CDR3 has 15 amino acids. V lost 4 bases, J lost 2 bases, and 4 bases stayed unmatched. CDR1 and CDR2 (germline): MNHEY, SMNVEV (reference sequence). CDR3 loop: CASSSQGAGNQPQHC. CDR3 DNA: TGTGCCAGCAGTTCCCAGGGGGCCGGCAATCAGCCCCAGCATTGT.

This clonotype was seen only a few times. The chain uses TRBV6-1 and TRBJ2-7; weak D call: TRBD1 (6 bases). V shed 7 bases and J shed 4 bases, with 14 bases lying between them. CDR3 length: 13 residues. Per germline, CDR1 MNHNS and CDR2 SASEGT. CDR3 sequence: CASIRTESYEQYF. For the CDR3, the DNA is TGTGCCAGCATCAGGACAGAGAGTTACGAGCAGTACTTC.